One sample yielded the 20 T cell receptor beta chains listed below, sequenced in a study of cytomegalovirus exposure and HLA in healthy donors. Use of 60 Vbeta and 13 Jbeta primers characterized the PCR. The protocol was immunoSEQ multiplex PCR, while the TCRdb copy is restricted to in-frame clones and leaves out a portion. The sample consists of fewer than 120,000 clones, about 80% of them appearing once. The specimen sequenced was PBMCs. Source of these receptors: a man younger than 40 in good health and CMV-seropositive.

This clone was counted only a few times. The chain has TRBV4-2 and TRBJ2-7; possible D gene TRBD1, 5 bases. This CDR3 contains 13 residues. With 1 base removed from V and 4 bases from J, the gap between germline ends came to 8 bases. Germline V gives CDR1 LGHNA, CDR2 YNFKEQ. CDR3 nucleotide sequence: TGTGCCAGCAGCCAAGGGACATCGTACGAGCAGTACTTC. As protein: CASSQGTSYEQYF.

The chain links TRBV2 to TRBJ1-6; 7 nucleotides align to TRBD1. Per the germline V gene, CDR1 is SNHLY and CDR2 is FYNNEI. J lost 7 bases, V lost 1 base, and 1 base had no gene match. The CDR3 has 14 residues. The chain's CDR3 is CASSEGQGNSPLHF. The DNA of the CDR3 is TGTGCCAGCAGTGAAGGACAGGGAAATTCACCCCTCCACTTT.

The chain is built from TRBV28 and TRBJ1-5, with D tentatively TRBD1 (6 bases). This CDR3 region has 16 residues. Trimming removed 3 bases at V and 2 bases at J, with 14 bases between. Germline lookup yields CDR1 MDHEN and CDR2 SYDVKM. DNA of the CDR3: TGTGCCAGCAGTTTTCCCCCCGCAGGGGGCAATCAGCCCCAGCATTTT. The encoded protein is CASSFPPAGGNQPQHF.

The chain has TRBV9 and TRBJ2-3; 8 bases align to TRBD2. The CDR3 extends over 15 amino acids. V trimming: 0 bases; J trimming: 3 bases; junction bases outside the gene matches: 3. Germline assignment: CDR1 SGDLS and CDR2 YYNGEE. This chain's CDR3 is CASSVAAGGTDTQYF. The CDR3 bases are TGTGCCAGCAGCGTAGCGGCGGGGGGTACAGATACGCAGTATTTT. The variable domain in full, with the rest retrieved from reference TRBV9 and TRBJ2-3, is DSGVTQTPKHLITATGQRVTLRCSPRSGDLSVYWYQQSLDQGLQFLIQYYNGEERAKGNILERFSAQQFPDLHSELNLSSLELGDSALYFCASSVAAGGTDTQYFGPGTRLTVL.

This clone was counted only a few times. The chain employs TRBV21-1 and TRBJ2-1; the listed D gene, TRBD2, was not tested against the DNA. TRBV21-1 is classified as a pseudogene. CDR3 length: 13 residues. As DNA, the CDR3 is TGTGCCAGCAGCAAATGGAGGGGCAATGAGCAGTTCTTC. Translated, it gives CASSKWRGNEQFF.

The chain carries TRBV19 and TRBJ2-2; 7 positions match TRBD2. Losses at the gene ends were 1 base for V and 5 bases for J; bases not matched to a gene: 7. Germline loops: CDR1 LNHDA, CDR2 SQIVND (reference sequence). This CDR3 contains 16 residues. The CDR3 DNA follows: TGTGCCAGTAGTATAGGATCCGGGGGGTATACCGGGGAGCTGTTTTTT. This translates into CASSIGSGGYTGELFF.

The chain uses TRBV5-1 and TRBJ1-3; a possible D gene is TRBD1 (6 bases). The CDR3 covers 17 residues. Germline lookup yields CDR1 SGHRS and CDR2 YFSETQ. The V end lost 3 bases, the J end lost 0 bases, and 16 bases lay between the germline ends. This chain's CDR3 is CASSSQGFSNSGNTIYF. The CDR3 bases are TGCGCCAGCAGCTCACAGGGTTTCTCAAACTCTGGAAACACCATATATTTT.

This clone appeared a few times. The chain carries TRBV4-3 and TRBJ2-1; 9 bases fit TRBD2. Per germline, CDR1 LGHNA and CDR2 YSLEER. J was trimmed by 8 bases and V by 0 bases; bases with no gene match: 8. This CDR3 has 16 residues. The CDR3 DNA reads as TGCGCCAGCAGCCAAGAGGGGCGGGGGGGCATCGATGAGCAGTTCTTC. It encodes CASSQEGRGGIDEQFF.

This clone occurred a few times. The chain has TRBV18 and TRBJ2-2; 10 bases are shared with TRBD2. Germline lookup yields CDR1 KGHSH and CDR2 LQKENI. Trimming cost V 2 bases and J 1 base; bases outside gene matches: 7. The CDR3 contains 18 residues. CDR3 nucleotide sequence: TGTGCCAGCTCACCAGGGCTAGCGGGGGCCGAGAACACCGGGGAGCTGTTTTTT. This codes for CASSPGLAGAENTGELFF.

This clone has only a few counts. This chain joins TRBV28 and TRBJ1-2; D not certain. Germline CDR1 is MDHEN and CDR2 is SYDVKM. CDR3 length equals 13 residues. Trimming pared 3 bases from V and 4 bases from J, leaving 9 bases between. The CDR3 sequence: CASSFQSGYGYTF. The CDR3, as DNA: TGTGCCAGCAGTTTTCAGTCAGGCTATGGCTACACCTTC.

The chain recombines TRBV29-1 with TRBJ2-7; 10 positions agree with TRBD1. The CDR3 length is 13 residues. V lost 7 bases and J lost 9; bases outside the gene matches: 12. The V gene's germline CDR1 is SQVTM and CDR2 ANQGSEA. The CDR3 reads CSAGGQGSSGQYF. CDR3 nucleotides: TGCAGCGCGGGGGGACAGGGGTCCTCTGGGCAGTACTTC.

Turning to this clone: The same CDR3 arises from other DNA sequences in this sample as well. This rearrangement joins TRBV10-1 to TRBJ2-5; TRBD1 matches 7 bases. The germline gives CDR1 WNHNN, CDR2 SYGVQD (reference sequence). Germline trimming cut 4 bases from V and 1 base from J; bases unmatched to any gene: 6. The length of the CDR3 is 15 residues. In DNA, the CDR3 is TGCGCCAGCAGTGTTGATCGGACAGGCCAAGAGACCCAGTACTTC. This translates into CASSVDRTGQETQYF.

The sample holds one count of this clone. The rearrangement joins TRBV30 to TRBJ2-7, with 7 bases that match TRBD2. Trimming removed 3 bases from V and 3 bases from J; junction bases left unmatched: 5. The CDR3 contains 13 residues. Germline assignment: CDR1 GTSNPN and CDR2 SVGIG (reference sequence). The CDR3 reads CAWSAGTIYEQYF. In DNA form, the CDR3 reads TGTGCCTGGAGCGCCGGGACTATCTACGAGCAGTACTTC.

This sequence joins TRBV13 and TRBJ2-5; 12 nucleotides align to TRBD2. Germline lookup yields CDR1 PRHDT and CDR2 FYEKMQ (reference sequence). With V trimmed by 9 bases and J by 5 bases, 7 bases remained unmatched. The CDR3 extends over 14 amino acids. The CDR3 is CASPKTSGGETQYF. The CDR3 nucleotides read TGTGCCAGTCCGAAGACTAGCGGGGGTGAGACCCAGTACTTC.

This clone was picked up a small number of times. This chain joins TRBV2 and TRBJ2-3, with a possible D match to TRBD1 (5 bases). Germline V lookup: CDR1 SNHLY, CDR2 FYNNEI. The V end lost 8 bases, the J end lost 1 base, and 10 bases lay between the germline ends. The CDR3 runs to 13 residues. This chain's CDR3 is CASRLGGTDTQYF. The CDR3 nucleotides read TGTGCCAGCCGCCTAGGGGGCACAGATACGCAGTATTTT.

This clone was counted between two and nine times. V gene TRBV30 combines with J gene TRBJ1-4; 9 bases match TRBD1. The V gene's germline CDR1 is GTSNPN and CDR2 SVGIG (reference sequence). The CDR3 runs to 17 residues. After removal of 5 bases from V and 2 bases from J, the junction contained 12 bases not matched to a gene. The DNA for the CDR3 is TGTGCCTGGGGTACAGGGGGCGCCCAATCCACTAATGAAAAACTGTTTTTT. Translation gives CAWGTGGAQSTNEKLFF.

The CDR3 region is CASSLGLAGVETQYF. DNA of the CDR3: TGTGCCAGCAGTTTAGGGCTAGCGGGGGTGGAGACCCAGTACTTC. The rearrangement uses TRBV28 and TRBJ2-5, with TRBD2 matching over 10 bases. The CDR3 loop spans 15 amino acids. V was pared by 2 bases and J by 5 bases, with 5 bases of the junction left unmatched. Germline lookup yields CDR1 MDHEN and CDR2 SYDVKM.

V is TRBV5-4 and J is TRBJ2-7; 8 bases are a match to TRBD1. Losses at the gene ends were 0 bases for V and 6 bases for J; bases not matched to a gene: 2. The CDR3 loop spans 13 amino acids. The germline V gene has CDR1 SGHNT and CDR2 YYREEE (reference sequence). The DNA of the CDR3 is TGTGCCAGCAGCTTGGTCACAGGGGGCGAGCAGTACTTC. Its translation is CASSLVTGGEQYF.

The J gene is TRBJ1-5, the V gene TRBV6-1; the D is unclear. This CDR3 comprises 17 residues. Per the germline V gene, CDR1 is MNHNS and CDR2 is SASEGT. Trimming shortened V by 0 bases and J by 0 bases, and 12 bases separated the two germline ends. CDR3 in DNA: TGTGCCAGCAGTGAAGCGGCAGGAGGGTTTAGCAATCAGCCCCAGCATTTT. Protein: CASSEAAGGFSNQPQHF.

The chain couples TRBV7-9 to TRBJ1-1, with 8 bases lining up with TRBD1. Germline V gives CDR1 SEHNR, CDR2 FQNEAQ (reference sequence). The length of the CDR3 is 17 residues. Trimming took 3 bases from V and 2 from J; bases not matched to a gene: 11. The CDR3 loop is CASSLGGTGLGNTEAFF. The DNA of the CDR3 is TGTGCCAGCAGCTTGGGCGGGACAGGCTTAGGAAACACTGAAGCTTTCTTT.